The following is a TCR beta chain sequence with its context. Its antigen is currently unknown. Treatment defined: oral pan-JAK inhibitor, 5-10 mg twice daily. Both peripheral blood and punch biopsies of lesional scalp skin were obtained from patients who had alopecia areata. There are 14 residues in the CDR3. Germline CDR1 SGHTA, CDR2 FQGNSA. V lost 5 bases, J lost 8 bases, and 15 bases lay in between. RNA was isolated and reverse transcribed to cDNA, the sequencing template. Only in-frame clones appear in the TCRdb table, and some are missing; sequencing was by immunoSEQ multiplex PCR. The table has approximately 280,000 clones, roughly 64% seen once. This sample was taken from a study of CD8+ T cells in alopecia areata. Turning to the study itself: Treated patients were given oral tofacitinib, which was dosed at 5 to 10 mg twice daily. Tofacitinib lasted 6 to 18 months, then 6 months off drug. Whole-study results and caveats: Tofacitinib significantly decreased scalp clonality and expanded CD8+ clones among top 100.

J is TRBJ2-2 and V is TRBV7-2; maybe TRBD2 (8 bases). The material was CD4+ T cells sorted from blood, obtained at week 24, from a patient treated with tofacitinib. The TCR originated in a human donor with alopecia areata. DNA for the CDR3: TGTGCCAGCAGCCCGGGAGGGGGCACAGGGGAGCTGTTTTTT. This sequence encodes CASSPGGGTGELFF.